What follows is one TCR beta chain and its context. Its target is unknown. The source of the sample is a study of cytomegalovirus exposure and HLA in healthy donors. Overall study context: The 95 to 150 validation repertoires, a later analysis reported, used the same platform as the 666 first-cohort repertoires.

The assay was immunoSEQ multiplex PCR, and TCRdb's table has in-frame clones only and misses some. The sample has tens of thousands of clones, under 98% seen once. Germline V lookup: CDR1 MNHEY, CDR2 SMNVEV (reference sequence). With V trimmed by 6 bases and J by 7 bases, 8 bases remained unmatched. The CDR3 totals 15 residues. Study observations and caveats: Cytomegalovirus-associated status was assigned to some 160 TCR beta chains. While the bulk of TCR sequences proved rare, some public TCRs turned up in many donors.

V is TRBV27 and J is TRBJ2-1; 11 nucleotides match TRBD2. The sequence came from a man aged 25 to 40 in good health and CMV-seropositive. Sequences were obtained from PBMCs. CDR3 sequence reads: CASSPTSGSRNEQFF. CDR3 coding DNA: TGTGCCAGCAGCCCAACTAGCGGGAGTAGGAATGAGCAGTTCTTC.